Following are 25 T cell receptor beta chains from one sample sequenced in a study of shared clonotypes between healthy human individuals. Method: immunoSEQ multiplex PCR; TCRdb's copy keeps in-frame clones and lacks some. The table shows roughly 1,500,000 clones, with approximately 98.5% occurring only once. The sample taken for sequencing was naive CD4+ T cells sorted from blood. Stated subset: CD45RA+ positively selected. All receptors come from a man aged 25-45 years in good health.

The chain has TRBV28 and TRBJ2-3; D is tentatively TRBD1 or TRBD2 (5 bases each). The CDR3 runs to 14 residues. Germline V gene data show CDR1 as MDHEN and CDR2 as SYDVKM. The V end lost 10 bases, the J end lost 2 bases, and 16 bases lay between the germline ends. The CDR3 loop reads CATRGDWDTDTQYF. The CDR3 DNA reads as TGTGCCACCCGAGGGGATTGGGACACAGATACGCAGTATTTT.

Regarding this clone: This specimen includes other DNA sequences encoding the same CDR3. The CDR3 region has the DNA TGTGCCAGCAGCTTAGGGCTCTATGGCTACACCTTC. This gives the protein CASSLGLYGYTF. This chain joins TRBV7-9 and TRBJ1-2; D uncertain. The ends were cut back, 1 base at V and 4 bases at J, with 4 bases in the middle. The germline V gene encodes CDR1 SEHNR and CDR2 FQNEAQ (reference sequence). The CDR3 loop spans 12 amino acids. The variable domain in full, with the rest retrieved from reference TRBV7-9 and TRBJ1-2, is DTGVSQNPRHKITKRGQNVTFRCDPISEHNRLYWYRQTLGQGPEFLTYFQNEAQLEKSRLLSDRFSAERPKGSFSTLEIQRTEQGDSAMYLCASSLGLYGYTFGSGTRLTVV.

This chain's CDR3 is CASSLGGTLSYEQYF. The DNA of the CDR3 is TGCGCCAGCAGCTTAGGTGGGACCCTATCCTACGAGCAGTACTTC. The chain carries TRBV5-1 and TRBJ2-7; D is tentatively TRBD1 or TRBD2 (5 bases each). V lost 2 bases to trimming and J lost 1 base, with 13 bases between them. This CDR3 spans 15 amino acids. Germline-derived CDR1 and CDR2 are SGHRS and YFSETQ.

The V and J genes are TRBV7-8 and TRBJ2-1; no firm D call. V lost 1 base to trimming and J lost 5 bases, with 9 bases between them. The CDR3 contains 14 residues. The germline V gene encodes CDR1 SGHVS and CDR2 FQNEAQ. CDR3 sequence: CASSLGIRNNEQFF. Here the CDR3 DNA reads TGTGCCAGCAGCTTAGGTATCAGAAACAATGAGCAGTTCTTC. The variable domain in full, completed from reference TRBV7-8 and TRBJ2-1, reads GAGVSQSPRYKVAKRGQDVALRCDPISGHVSLFWYQQALGQGPEFLTYFQNEAQLDKSGLPSDRFFAERPEGSVSTLKIQRTQQEDSAVYLCASSLGIRNNEQFFGPGTRLTVL.

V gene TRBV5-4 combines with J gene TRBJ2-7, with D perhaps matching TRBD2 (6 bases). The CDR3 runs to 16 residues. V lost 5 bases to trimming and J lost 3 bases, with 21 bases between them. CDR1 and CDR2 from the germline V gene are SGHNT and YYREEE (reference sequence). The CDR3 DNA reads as TGTGCCAGCAGAAAAAAACGGGGGATGGGGAACTACGAGCAGTACTTC. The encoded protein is CASRKKRGMGNYEQYF.

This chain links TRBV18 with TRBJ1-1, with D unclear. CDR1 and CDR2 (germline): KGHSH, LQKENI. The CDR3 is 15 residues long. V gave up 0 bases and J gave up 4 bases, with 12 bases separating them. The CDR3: CASSPPNYSGTEAFF. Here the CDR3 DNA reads TGTGCCAGCTCACCACCGAATTACTCGGGCACTGAAGCTTTCTTT.

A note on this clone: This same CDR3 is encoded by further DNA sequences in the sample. CDR3 DNA sequence: TGTGCCAGCAGTTACAAATACGAGCAGTACTTC. Residues: CASSYKYEQYF. V and J are TRBV6-5 and TRBJ2-7; no reliable D call. V gave up 2 bases and J gave up 4 bases, with 3 bases separating them. The V gene's germline CDR1 is MNHEY and CDR2 SVGAGI. The CDR3 has 11 amino acids.

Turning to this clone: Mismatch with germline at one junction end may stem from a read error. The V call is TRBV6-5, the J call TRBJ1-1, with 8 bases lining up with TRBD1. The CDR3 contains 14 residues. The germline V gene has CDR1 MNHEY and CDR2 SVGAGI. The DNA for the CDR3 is TGTGCCAGCAGGGGGACAGGCGTGAACGCTGAAGCTTTCTTT. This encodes CASRGTGVNAEAFF.

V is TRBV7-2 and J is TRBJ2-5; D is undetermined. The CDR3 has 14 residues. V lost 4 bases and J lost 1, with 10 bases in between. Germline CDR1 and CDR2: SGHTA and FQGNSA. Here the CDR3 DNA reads TGTGCCAGCAGCTATTGGCCAGGCCAAGAGACCCAGTACTTC. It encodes CASSYWPGQETQYF.

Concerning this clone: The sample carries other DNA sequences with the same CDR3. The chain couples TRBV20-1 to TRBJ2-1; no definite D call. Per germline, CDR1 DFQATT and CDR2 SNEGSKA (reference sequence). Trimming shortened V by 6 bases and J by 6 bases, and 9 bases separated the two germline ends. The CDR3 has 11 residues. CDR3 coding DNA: TGCAGTGCAAGACTTATCAATGAGCAGTTCTTC. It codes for CSARLINEQFF.

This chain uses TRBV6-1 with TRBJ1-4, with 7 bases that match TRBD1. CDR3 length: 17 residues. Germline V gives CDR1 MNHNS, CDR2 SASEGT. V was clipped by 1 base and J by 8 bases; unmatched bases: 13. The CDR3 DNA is TGTGCCAGCAGTGAAGGGCAGACGACAGGGATCAAGGAAAAACTGTTTTTT. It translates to CASSEGQTTGIKEKLFF.

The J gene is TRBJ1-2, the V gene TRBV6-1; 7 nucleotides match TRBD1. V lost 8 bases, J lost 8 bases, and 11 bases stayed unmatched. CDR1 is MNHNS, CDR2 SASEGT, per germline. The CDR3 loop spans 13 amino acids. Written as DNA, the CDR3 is TGTGCCAGCGCCCGGACAGGCCCGGGGGGCTACACCTTC. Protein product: CASARTGPGGYTF.

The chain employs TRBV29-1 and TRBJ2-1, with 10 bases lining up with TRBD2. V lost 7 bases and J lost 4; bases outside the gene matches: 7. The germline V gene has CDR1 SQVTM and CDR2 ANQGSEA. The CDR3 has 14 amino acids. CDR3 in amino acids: CSALAGEGYNEQFF. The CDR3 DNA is TGCAGCGCTCTAGCGGGAGAGGGGTACAATGAGCAGTTCTTC.

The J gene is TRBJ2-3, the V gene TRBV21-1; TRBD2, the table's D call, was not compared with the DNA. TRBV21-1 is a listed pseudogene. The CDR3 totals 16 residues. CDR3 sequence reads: CASSSHREGYTDTQYF. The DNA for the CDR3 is TGTGCCAGCAGCAGCCACAGGGAGGGTTACACAGATACGCAGTATTTT.

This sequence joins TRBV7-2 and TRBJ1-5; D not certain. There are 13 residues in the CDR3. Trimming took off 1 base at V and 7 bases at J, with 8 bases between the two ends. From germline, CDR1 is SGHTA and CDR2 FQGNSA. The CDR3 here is CASSLEARQPQHF. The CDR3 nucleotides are TGTGCCAGCAGCTTAGAGGCACGGCAGCCCCAGCATTTT.

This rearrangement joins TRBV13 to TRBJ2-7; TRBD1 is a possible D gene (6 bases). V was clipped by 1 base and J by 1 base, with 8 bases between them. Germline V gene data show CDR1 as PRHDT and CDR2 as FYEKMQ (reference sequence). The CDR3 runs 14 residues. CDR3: CASSLVGGSYEQYF. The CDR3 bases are TGTGCCAGCAGCTTAGTAGGGGGTTCCTACGAGCAGTACTTC.

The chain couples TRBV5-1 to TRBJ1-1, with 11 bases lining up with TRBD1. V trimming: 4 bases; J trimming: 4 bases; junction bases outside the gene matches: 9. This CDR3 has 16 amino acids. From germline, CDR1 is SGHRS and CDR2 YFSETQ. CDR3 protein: CASSPEGTGGGTEAFF. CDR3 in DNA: TGCGCCAGCAGCCCCGAGGGGACAGGGGGTGGCACTGAAGCTTTCTTT.

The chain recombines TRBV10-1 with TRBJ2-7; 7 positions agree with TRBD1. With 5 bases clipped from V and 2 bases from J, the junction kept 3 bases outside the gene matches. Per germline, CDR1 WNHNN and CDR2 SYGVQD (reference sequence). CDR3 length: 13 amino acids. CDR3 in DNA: TGCGCCAGCAGTTACGGGACAGCCTACGAGCAGTACTTC. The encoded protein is CASSYGTAYEQYF.

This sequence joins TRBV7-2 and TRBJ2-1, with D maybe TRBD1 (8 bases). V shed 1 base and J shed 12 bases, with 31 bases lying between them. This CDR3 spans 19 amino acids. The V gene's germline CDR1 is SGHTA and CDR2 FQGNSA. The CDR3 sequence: CASSLEPGALQGGSLWQFF. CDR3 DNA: TGTGCCAGCAGCTTAGAGCCAGGCGCCTTACAGGGGGGGAGCCTTTGGCAGTTCTTC.

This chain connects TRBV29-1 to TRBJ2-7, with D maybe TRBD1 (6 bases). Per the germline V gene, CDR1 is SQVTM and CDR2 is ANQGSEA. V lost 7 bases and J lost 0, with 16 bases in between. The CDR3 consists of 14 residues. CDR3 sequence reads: CSARPGQSSYEQYF. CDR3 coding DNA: TGCAGCGCGCGGCCCGGACAGAGCTCCTACGAGCAGTACTTC.

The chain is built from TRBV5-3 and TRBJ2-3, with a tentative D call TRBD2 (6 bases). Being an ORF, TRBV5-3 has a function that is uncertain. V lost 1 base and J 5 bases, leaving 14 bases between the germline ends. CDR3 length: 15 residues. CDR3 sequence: CARSLTAGLGDTQYF. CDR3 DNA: TGTGCCAGAAGCTTGACAGCGGGTCTCGGAGATACGCAGTATTTT.

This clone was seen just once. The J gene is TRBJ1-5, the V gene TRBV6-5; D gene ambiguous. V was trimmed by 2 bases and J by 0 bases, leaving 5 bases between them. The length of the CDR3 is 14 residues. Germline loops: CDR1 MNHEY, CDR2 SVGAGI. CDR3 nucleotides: TGTGCCAGCAGTTACAAGGCTAGCAATCAGCCCCAGCATTTT. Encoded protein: CASSYKASNQPQHF.

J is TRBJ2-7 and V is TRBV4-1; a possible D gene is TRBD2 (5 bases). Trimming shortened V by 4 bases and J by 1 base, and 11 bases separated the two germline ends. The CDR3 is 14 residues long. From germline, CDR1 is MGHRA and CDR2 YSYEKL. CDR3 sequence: CASSPVRVSYEQYF. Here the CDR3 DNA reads TGCGCCAGCAGCCCCGTGAGGGTATCCTACGAGCAGTACTTC.

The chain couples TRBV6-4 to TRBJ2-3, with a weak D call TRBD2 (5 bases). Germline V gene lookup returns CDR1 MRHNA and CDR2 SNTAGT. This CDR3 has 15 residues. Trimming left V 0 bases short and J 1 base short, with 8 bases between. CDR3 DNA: TGTGCCAGCAGTGACTCCGGTAGCGGCACAGATACGCAGTATTTT. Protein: CASSDSGSGTDTQYF.

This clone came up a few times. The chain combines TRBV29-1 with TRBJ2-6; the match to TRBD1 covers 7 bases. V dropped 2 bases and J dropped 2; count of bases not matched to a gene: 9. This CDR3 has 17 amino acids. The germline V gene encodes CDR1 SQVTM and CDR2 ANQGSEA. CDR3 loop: CSVEPQQGLAGANVLTF. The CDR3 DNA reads TGCAGCGTTGAACCCCAACAGGGGTTGGCTGGGGCCAACGTCCTGACTTTC.